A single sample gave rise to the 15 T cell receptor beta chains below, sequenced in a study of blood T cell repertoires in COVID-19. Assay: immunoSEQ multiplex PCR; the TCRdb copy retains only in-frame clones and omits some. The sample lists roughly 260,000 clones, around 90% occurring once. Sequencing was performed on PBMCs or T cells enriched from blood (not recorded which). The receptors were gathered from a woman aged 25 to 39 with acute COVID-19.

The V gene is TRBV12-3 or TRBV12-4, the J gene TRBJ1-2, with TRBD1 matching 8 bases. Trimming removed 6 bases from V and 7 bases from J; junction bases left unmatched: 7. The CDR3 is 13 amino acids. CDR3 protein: CASRLNRGIGYTF. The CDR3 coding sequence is TGTGCCAGCAGACTCAACAGGGGGATTGGCTACACCTTC.

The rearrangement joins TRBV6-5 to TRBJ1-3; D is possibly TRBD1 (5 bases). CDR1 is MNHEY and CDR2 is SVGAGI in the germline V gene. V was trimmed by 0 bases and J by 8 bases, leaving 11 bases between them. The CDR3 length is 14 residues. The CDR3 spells CASSYSPGGDTIYF. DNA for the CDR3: TGTGCCAGCAGTTACTCTCCCGGGGGGGACACCATATATTTT.

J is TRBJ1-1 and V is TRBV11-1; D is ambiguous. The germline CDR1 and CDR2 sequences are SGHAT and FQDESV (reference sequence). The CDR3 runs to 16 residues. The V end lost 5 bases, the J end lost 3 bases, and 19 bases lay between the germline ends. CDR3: CASSRTRGIPDTEAFF. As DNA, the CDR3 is TGTGCCAGCAGCCGAACACGGGGTATCCCTGACACTGAAGCTTTCTTT.

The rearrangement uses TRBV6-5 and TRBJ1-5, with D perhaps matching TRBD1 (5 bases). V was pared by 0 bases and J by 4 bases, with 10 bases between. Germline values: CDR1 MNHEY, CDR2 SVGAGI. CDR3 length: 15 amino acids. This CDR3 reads CASSYSWGLNQPQHF. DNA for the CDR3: TGTGCCAGCAGTTACTCATGGGGCCTAAATCAGCCCCAGCATTTT.

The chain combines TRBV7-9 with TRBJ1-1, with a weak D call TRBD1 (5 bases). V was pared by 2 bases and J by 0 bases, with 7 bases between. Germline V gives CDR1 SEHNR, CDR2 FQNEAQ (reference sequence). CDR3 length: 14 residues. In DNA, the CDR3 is TGTGCCAGCAGCTTACAGGGAATGAACACTGAAGCTTTCTTT. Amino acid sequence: CASSLQGMNTEAFF.

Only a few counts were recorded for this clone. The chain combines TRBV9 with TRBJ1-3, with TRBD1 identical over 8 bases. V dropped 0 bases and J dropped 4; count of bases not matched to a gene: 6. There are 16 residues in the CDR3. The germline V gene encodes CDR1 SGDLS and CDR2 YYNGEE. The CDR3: CASSVDQGAPGNTIYF. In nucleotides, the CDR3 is TGTGCCAGCAGCGTAGATCAGGGGGCGCCAGGAAACACCATATATTTT.

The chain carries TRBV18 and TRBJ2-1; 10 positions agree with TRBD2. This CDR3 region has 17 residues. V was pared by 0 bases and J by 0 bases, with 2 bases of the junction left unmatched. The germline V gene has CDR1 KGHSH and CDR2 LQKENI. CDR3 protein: CASSPPASGSSYNEQFF. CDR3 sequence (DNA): TGTGCCAGCTCACCACCTGCTAGCGGGAGCTCCTACAATGAGCAGTTCTTC.

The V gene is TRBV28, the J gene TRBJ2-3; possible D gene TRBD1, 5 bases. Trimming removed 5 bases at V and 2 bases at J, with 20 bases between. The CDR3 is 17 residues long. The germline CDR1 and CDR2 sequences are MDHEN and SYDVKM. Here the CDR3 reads CASSKDTIHKVTDTQYF. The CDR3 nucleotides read TGTGCCAGCAGTAAGGACACTATTCATAAAGTCACAGATACGCAGTATTTT. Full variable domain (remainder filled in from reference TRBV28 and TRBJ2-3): DVKVTQSSRYLVKRTGEKVFLECVQDMDHENMFWYRQDPGLGLRLIYFSYDVKMKEKGDIPEGYSVSREKKERFSLILESASTNQTSMYLCASSKDTIHKVTDTQYFGPGTRLTVL.

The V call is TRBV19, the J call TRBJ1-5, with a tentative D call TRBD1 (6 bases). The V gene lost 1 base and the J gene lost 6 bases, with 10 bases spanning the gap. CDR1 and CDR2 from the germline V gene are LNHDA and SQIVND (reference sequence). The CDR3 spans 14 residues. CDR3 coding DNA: TGTGCCAGTAGTATAGGGACAGCCGGTCAGCCCCAGCATTTT. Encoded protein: CASSIGTAGQPQHF.

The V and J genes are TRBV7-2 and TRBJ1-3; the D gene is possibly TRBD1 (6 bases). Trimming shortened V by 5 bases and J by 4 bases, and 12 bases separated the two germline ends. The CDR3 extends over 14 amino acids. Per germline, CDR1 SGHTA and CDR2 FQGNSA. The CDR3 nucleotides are TGTGCCAGCAGCCGGACAGTAAGAGGAAACACCATATATTTT. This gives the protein CASSRTVRGNTIYF.

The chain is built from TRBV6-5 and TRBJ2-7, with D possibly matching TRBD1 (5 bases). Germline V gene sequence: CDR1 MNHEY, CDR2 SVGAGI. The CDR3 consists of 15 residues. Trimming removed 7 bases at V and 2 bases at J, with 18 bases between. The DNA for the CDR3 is TGTGCCAGCACGGTGGCAGGGTCGGGCGCCTACGAGCAGTACTTC. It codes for CASTVAGSGAYEQYF.

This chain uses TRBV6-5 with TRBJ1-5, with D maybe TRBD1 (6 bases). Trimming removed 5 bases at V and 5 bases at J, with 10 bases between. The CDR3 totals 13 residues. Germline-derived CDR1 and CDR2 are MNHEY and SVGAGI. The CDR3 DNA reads TGTGCCAGCAGTCCACAGGGATATCAGCCCCAGCATTTT. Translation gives CASSPQGYQPQHF.

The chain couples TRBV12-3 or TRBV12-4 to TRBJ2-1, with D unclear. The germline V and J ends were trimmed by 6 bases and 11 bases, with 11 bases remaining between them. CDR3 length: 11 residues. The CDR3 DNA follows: TGTGCCAGCAGACGGAGCGATAAGCAGTTCTTC. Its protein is CASRRSDKQFF.

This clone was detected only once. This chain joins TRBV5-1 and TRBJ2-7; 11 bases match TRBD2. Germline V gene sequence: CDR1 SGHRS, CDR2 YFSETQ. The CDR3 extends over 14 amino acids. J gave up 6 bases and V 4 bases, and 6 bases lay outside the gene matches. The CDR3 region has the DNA TGCGCCAGCAGCACTAGCGGGAGTCGTTCCGAGCAGTACTTC. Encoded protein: CASSTSGSRSEQYF.

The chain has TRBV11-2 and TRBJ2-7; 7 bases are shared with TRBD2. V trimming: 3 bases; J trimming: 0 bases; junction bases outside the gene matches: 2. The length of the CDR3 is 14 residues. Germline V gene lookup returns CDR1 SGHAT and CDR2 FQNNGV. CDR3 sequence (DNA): TGTGCCAGCAGCTTGGGGGGGAGCTCCTACGAGCAGTACTTC. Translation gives CASSLGGSSYEQYF.